Presented here are 12 T cell receptor beta chains from one specimen sequenced in a study of naive and memory T cell subsets. Four PCR rounds used nested alpha and beta constant region primers plus the SP2 primer. TCRdb fed the 5' RACE reads into MiXCR, producing one record per CDR3 protein. The table records over 45,000 distinct CDR3 sequences, 7.6% of them present only once. TCR cDNA received a 3' ligated oligonucleotide that carried a UMI. The receptors derive from a female donor in good health.

This clonotype came up many times. J is TRBJ1-5 and V is TRBV6-2 or TRBV6-3; no definite D call. Trimming shortened V by 11 bases and J by 2 bases, and 16 bases separated the two germline ends. CDR3 length equals 14 residues. CDR1 and CDR2 (germline): MNHEY, SVGEGT. The CDR3 DNA sequence: TGTGCCGGGTCAAAGGGTTCACGCAATCAGCCCCAGCATTTT. This translates into CAGSKGSRNQPQHF.

In its sample, this clonotype was seen a few times. The chain combines TRBV5-4 with TRBJ2-7; the D gene could be TRBD1 or TRBD2 (6 bases each). Germline V gene lookup returns CDR1 SGHNT and CDR2 YYREEE (reference sequence). The CDR3 is made up of 12 amino acids. The germline V and J ends were trimmed by 1 base and 7 bases, with 9 bases remaining between them. CDR3 nucleotide sequence: TGTGCCAGCAGCTTGAGAGGGGGGGAGCAGTACTTC. It encodes CASSLRGGEQYF.

The V and J genes are TRBV7-9 and TRBJ1-1; tentative D call: TRBD1 (6 bases). Per germline, CDR1 SEHNR and CDR2 FQNEAQ (reference sequence). This CDR3 region has 13 residues. V lost 6 bases, J lost 4 bases, and 12 bases lay in between. The chain's CDR3 is CASRGGGCTEAFF. CDR3 DNA sequence: TGTGCCAGCAGGGGAGGGGGGTGCACTGAAGCTTTCTTT.

The V call is TRBV7-2, the J call TRBJ1-1; D unclear. The germline CDR1 and CDR2 sequences are SGHTA and FQGNSA. The CDR3 runs 15 residues. Trimming removed 5 bases from V and 1 base from J, with 14 bases in between. Written as DNA, the CDR3 is TGTGCCAGCAGCCGACGCCCCATTGAGAACACTGAAGCTTTCTTT. Amino acids: CASSRRPIENTEAFF. Full variable domain (missing parts from reference TRBV7-2 and TRBJ1-1): GAGVSQSPSNKVTEKGKDVELRCDPISGHTALYWYRQSLGQGLEFLIYFQGNSAPDKSGLPSDRFSAERTGGSVSTLTIQRTQQEDSAVYLCASSRRPIENTEAFFGQGTRLTVV.

This clonotype has ten or more counts. This sequence joins TRBV19 and TRBJ1-4; D is uncertain. The CDR3 length is 14 residues. Germline CDR1 and CDR2: LNHDA and SQIVND (reference sequence). The V end lost 8 bases, the J end lost 0 bases, and 10 bases lay between the germline ends. DNA for the CDR3: TGTGCCAGTCAAGGACGGACAACTAATGAAAAACTGTTTTTT. As protein: CASQGRTTNEKLFF.

The sample holds a few counts of this clonotype. V usage is TRBV5-1 and J usage is TRBJ2-1; TRBD2 matches 7 bases. Germline CDR1 and CDR2: SGHRS and YFSETQ. The CDR3 extends over 15 amino acids. The V and J ends lost 3 bases and 5 bases, in that order; junction bases with no gene match: 8. The CDR3 nucleotides are TGCGCCAGCAGCTGGGCAGGCGGGGGAGACAATGAGCAGTTCTTC. Protein: CASSWAGGGDNEQFF.

In this sample, this clonotype turned up many times. The CDR3 DNA reads as TGCAGTGCCCCGGGGGATAGCTCCTATAATTCACCCCTCCACTTT. This sequence encodes CSAPGDSSYNSPLHF. This chain connects TRBV20-1 to TRBJ1-6, with a possible D match to TRBD1 (5 bases). This CDR3 contains 15 residues. V was shortened by 6 bases and J by 0 bases, with 12 bases between the two germline ends. Per the germline V gene, CDR1 is DFQATT and CDR2 is SNEGSKA (reference sequence).

The table lists this clonotype with many counts. The J gene is TRBJ2-2, the V gene TRBV28; 12 bases fit TRBD1. V was clipped by 6 bases and J by 6 bases; unmatched bases: 2. This CDR3 is built from 14 residues. Germline lookup yields CDR1 MDHEN and CDR2 SYDVKM. Written as DNA, the CDR3 is TGTGCCAGCAGGGGGACAGGGGGCTCCGGGGAGCTGTTTTTT. Its translation: CASRGTGGSGELFF.

The sample holds a few counts of this clonotype. V gene TRBV7-2 combines with J gene TRBJ1-2; D is possibly TRBD1 (5 bases). Trimming removed 7 bases at V and 6 bases at J, with 21 bases between. Germline V gene sequence: CDR1 SGHTA, CDR2 FQGNSA. CDR3 length: 15 amino acids. CDR3 loop: CASNPISRQTDGYTF. Here the CDR3 DNA reads TGTGCCAGCAACCCAATTAGCCGACAGACTGATGGCTACACCTTC.

This clonotype was recorded many times. The chain couples TRBV2 to TRBJ1-2; tentative D call: TRBD1 (6 bases). The CDR3 has 14 amino acids. V gave up 0 bases and J gave up 5 bases, with 10 bases separating them. Germline CDR1 SNHLY, CDR2 FYNNEI. In DNA form, the CDR3 reads TGTGCCAGCAGTGAAGCCAACAGGGCTTATGGCTACACCTTC. It codes for CASSEANRAYGYTF.

This clonotype appeared a few times. The chain carries TRBV5-6 and TRBJ1-4; 7 bases are a match to TRBD1. This CDR3 is 18 amino acids long. CDR1 is SGHDT, CDR2 YYEEEE, per germline. J was trimmed by 4 bases and V by 3 bases; bases with no gene match: 15. CDR3 sequence reads: CASSSQLHRGQYNEKLFF. For the CDR3, the DNA is TGTGCCAGCAGCTCCCAACTCCACCGGGGACAGTATAATGAAAAACTGTTTTTT.

This clonotype was seen repeatedly, ten times or more. The genes are TRBV5-1 and TRBJ1-1; D is undetermined. Germline CDR1 is SGHRS and CDR2 is YFSETQ. This CDR3 is 14 amino acids long. V lost 2 bases to trimming and J lost 3 bases, with 11 bases between them. CDR3 residues: CASSLTGVDTEAFF. The DNA for the CDR3 is TGCGCCAGCAGCTTAACGGGCGTGGACACTGAAGCTTTCTTT.